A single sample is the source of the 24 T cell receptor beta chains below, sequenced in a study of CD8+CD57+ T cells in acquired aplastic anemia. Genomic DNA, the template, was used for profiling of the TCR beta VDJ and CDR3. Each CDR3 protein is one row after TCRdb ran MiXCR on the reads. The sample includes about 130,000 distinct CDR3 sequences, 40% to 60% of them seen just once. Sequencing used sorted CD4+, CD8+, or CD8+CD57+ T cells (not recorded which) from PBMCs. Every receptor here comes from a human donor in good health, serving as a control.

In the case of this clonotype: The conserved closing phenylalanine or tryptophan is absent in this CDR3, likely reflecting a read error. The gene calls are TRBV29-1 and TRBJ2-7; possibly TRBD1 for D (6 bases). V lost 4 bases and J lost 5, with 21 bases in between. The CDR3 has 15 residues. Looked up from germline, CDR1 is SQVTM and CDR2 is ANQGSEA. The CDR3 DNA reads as TGCAGCGTTGTGGGGTCTGGGGGCTCAGGGGACGAGCAGTACCCC. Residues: CSVVGSGGSGDEQYP.

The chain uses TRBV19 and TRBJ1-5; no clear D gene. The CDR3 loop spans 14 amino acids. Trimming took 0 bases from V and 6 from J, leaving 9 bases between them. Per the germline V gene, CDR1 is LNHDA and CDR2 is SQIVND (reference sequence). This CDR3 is CASSIEAGTQPQHF. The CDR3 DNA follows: TGTGCCAGTAGTATAGAGGCAGGAACTCAGCCCCAGCATTTT.

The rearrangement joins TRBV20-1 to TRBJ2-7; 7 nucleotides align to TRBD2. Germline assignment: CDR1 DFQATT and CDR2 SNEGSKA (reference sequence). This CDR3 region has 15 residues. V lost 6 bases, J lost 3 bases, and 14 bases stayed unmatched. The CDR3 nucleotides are TGCAGTGCCATTGGCTACGGGCGGGAGCTCTACGAGCAGTACTTC. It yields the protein CSAIGYGRELYEQYF.

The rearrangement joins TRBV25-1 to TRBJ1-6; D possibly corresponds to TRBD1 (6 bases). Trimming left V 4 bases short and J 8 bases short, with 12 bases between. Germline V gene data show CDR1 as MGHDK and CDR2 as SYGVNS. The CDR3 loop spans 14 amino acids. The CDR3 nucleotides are TGTGCCAGCAGTGCTACAGGGTCTGATTCACCCCTCCACTTT. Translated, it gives CASSATGSDSPLHF.

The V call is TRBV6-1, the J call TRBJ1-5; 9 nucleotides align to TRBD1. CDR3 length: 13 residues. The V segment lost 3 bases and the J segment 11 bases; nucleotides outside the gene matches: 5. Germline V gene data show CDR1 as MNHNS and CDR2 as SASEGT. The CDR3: CASSETGGRAQHF. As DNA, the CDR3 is TGTGCCAGCAGTGAGACAGGGGGTCGGGCCCAGCATTTT.

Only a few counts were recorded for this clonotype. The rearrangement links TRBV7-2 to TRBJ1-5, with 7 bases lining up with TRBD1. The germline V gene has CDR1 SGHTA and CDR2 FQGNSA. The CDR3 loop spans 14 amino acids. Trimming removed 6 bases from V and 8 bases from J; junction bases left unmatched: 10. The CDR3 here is CASSLSGQGEPQHF. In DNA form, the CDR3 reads TGTGCCAGCAGTTTATCGGGGCAGGGGGAGCCCCAGCATTTT. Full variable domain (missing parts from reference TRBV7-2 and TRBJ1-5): GAGVSQSPSNKVTEKGKDVELRCDPISGHTALYWYRQSLGQGLEFLIYFQGNSAPDKSGLPSDRFSAERTGGSVSTLTIQRTQQEDSAVYLCASSLSGQGEPQHFGDGTRLSIL.

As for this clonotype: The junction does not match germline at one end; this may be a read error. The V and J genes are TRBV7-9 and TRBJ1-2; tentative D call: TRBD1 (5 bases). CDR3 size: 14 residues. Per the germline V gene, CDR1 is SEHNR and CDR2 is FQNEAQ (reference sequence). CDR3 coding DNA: TGTGTCAGCAGCCCGGGACCTACACACTATGGCTACACCTTC. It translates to CVSSPGPTHYGYTF.

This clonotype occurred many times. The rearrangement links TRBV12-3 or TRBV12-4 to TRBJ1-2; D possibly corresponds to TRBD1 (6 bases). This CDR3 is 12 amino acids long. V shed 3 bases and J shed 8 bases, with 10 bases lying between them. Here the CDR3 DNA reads TGTGCCAGCAGTTTTTGGGGGGGCGGCTACACCTTC. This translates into CASSFWGGGYTF.

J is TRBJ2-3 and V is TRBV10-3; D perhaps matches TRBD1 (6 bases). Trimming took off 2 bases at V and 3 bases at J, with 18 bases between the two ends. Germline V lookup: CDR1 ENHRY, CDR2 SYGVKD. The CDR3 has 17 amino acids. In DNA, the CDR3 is TGTGCCATCAGTGAGCGGGGTAACAGGGTGGTGACAGATACGCAGTATTTT. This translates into CAISERGNRVVTDTQYF.

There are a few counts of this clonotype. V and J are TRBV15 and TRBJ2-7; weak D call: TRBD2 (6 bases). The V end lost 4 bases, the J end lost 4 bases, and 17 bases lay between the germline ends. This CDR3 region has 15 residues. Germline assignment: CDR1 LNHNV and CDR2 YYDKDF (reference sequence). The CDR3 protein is CATSTMGGIAYEQYF. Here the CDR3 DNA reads TGTGCCACCAGCACCATGGGGGGTATAGCGTACGAGCAGTACTTC.

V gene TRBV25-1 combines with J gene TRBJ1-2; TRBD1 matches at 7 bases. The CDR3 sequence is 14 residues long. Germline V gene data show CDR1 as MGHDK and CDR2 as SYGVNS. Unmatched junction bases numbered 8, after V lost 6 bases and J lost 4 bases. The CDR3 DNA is TGTGCCAGCAGGGGGACAGCAGCCTCCTATGGCTACACCTTC. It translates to CASRGTAASYGYTF.

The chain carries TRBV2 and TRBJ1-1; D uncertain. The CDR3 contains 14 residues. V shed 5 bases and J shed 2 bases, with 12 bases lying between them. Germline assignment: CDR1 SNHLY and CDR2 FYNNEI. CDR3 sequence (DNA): TGTGCCAGCAGTACGGACGAGTACAACACTGAAGCTTTCTTT. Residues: CASSTDEYNTEAFF.

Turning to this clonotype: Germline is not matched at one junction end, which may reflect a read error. This chain's CDR3 is CACSSAGGQYF. The CDR3 DNA reads as TGTGCCTGCAGTTCGGCGGGGGGGCAGTATTTT. The chain couples TRBV6-5 to TRBJ2-3, with 8 positions matching TRBD2. Germline V CDR1 and CDR2: MNHEY, SVGAGI. The CDR3 has 11 amino acids.

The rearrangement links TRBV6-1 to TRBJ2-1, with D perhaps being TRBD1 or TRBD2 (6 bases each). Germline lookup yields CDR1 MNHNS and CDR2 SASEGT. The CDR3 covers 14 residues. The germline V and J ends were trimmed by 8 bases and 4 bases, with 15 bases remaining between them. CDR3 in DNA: TGTGCCAGCGGGACTGGGGGCTCTTACAATGAGCAGTTCTTC. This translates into CASGTGGSYNEQFF.

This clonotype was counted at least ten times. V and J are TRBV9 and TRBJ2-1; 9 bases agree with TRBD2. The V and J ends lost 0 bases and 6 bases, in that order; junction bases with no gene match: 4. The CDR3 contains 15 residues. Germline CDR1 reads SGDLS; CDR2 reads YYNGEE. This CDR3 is CASSVGAGGSNEQFF. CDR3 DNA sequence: TGTGCCAGCAGCGTAGGGGCGGGGGGGTCCAATGAGCAGTTCTTC.

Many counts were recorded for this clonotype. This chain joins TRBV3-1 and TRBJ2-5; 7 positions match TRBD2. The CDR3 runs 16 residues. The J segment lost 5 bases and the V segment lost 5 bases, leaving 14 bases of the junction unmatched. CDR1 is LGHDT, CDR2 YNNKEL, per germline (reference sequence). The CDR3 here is CASSCHGTNGGETQYF. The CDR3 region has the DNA TGTGCCAGCAGCTGCCACGGGACTAACGGGGGGGAGACCCAGTACTTC.

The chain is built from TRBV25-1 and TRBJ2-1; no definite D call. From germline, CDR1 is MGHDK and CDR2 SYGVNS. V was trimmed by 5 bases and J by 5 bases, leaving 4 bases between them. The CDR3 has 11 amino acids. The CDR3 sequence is CASSKDNEQFF. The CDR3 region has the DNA TGTGCCAGCAGTAAAGACAATGAGCAGTTCTTC.

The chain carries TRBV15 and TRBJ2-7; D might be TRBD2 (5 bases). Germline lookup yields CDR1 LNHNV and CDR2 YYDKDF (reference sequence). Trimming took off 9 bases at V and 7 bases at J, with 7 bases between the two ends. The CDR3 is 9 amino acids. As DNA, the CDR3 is TGTGCCACTAGAGGGGAGCAGTACTTC. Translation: CATRGEQYF.

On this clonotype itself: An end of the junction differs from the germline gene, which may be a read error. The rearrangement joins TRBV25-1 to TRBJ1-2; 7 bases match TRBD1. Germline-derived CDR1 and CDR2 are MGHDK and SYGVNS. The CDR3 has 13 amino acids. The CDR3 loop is CASSSRTGYGHTF. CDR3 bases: TGTGCCAGCAGTTCACGGACAGGTTATGGCCACACCTTC.

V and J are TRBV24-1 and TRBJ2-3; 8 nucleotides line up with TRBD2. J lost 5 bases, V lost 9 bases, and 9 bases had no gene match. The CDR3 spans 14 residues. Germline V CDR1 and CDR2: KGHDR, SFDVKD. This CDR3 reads CATGAGGLGDTQYF. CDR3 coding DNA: TGTGCCACCGGGGCGGGGGGCCTGGGAGATACGCAGTATTTT.

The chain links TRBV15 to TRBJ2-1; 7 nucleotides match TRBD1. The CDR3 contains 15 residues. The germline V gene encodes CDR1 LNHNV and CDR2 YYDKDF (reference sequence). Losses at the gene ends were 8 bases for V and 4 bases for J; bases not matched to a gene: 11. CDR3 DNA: TGTGCCACCCATTCTGTGGGACAGCGTTACAATGAGCAGTTCTTC. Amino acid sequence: CATHSVGQRYNEQFF. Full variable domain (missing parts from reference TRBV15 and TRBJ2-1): DAMVIQNPRYQVTQFGKPVTLSCSQTLNHNVMYWYQQKSSQAPKLLFHYYDKDFNNEADTPDNFQSRRPNTSFCFLDIRSPGLGDTAMYLCATHSVGQRYNEQFFGPGTRLTVL.

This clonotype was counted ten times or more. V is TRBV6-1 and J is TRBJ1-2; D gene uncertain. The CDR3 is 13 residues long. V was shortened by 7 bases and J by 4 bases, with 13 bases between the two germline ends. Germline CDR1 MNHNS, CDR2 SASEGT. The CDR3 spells CASTSAGLYGYTF. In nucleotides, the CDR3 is TGTGCCAGCACCAGCGCGGGCCTCTATGGCTACACCTTC.

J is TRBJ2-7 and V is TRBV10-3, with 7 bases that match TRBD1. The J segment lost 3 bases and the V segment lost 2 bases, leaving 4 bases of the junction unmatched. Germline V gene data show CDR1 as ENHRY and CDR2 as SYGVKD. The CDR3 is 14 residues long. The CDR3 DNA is TGTGCCATCAGTGAGCCGGGACAGTTCTACGAGCAGTACTTC. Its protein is CAISEPGQFYEQYF.

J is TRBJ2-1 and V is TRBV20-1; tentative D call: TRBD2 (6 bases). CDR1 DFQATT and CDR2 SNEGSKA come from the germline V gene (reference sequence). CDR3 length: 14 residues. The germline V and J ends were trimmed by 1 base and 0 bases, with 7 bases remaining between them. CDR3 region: CSARVRGSYNEQFF. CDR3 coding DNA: TGCAGTGCTAGAGTGCGGGGCTCCTACAATGAGCAGTTCTTC.